These T cell receptor beta chains were read from a single sample in a study of OX40 agonist ivuxolimab in advanced cancers. Method: immunoSEQ multiplex PCR; TCRdb's copy keeps in-frame clones and lacks some. The sample holds about 71,000 clones, around nine tenths seen once. The sequenced sample was CD4+ or CD8+ T cells sorted from blood, obtained in a trial of the OX40 agonist ivuxolimab. Source of these receptors: an adult with an advanced solid tumor such as melanoma, head and neck, liver or kidney cancer. The CDR3 runs from the conserved cysteine through the conserved F or W. Each record gives: CDR3 length, V gene, clone size, D gene, J gene, CDR3 DNA, CDR3 protein. The D gene is left open where the match is weak. Only some rows state a clone size, as once, few, many or a class for expanded clones.

length: 18; V: TRBV19; size: few; D: TRBD2; J: TRBJ2-3; DNA: TGTGCCAGTAGTAGGGGAGCGGGAGTGGGGATTAGCACAGATACGCAGTATTTT; CDR3: CASSRGAGVGISTDTQYF
length: 14; V: TRBV18; size: NA; D: NA; J: TRBJ1-3; DNA: TGTGCCAGCTCACCACCGGCGTCTGGAAACACCATATATTTT; CDR3: CASSPPASGNTIYF
length: 13; V: TRBV7-2; size: medium-sized; D: NA; J: TRBJ2-5; DNA: TGTGCCAGCAGCTTAGTTCAGCAAGAGACCCAGTACTTC; CDR3: CASSLVQQETQYF
length: 16; V: TRBV15; size: NA; D: TRBD2; J: TRBJ2-7; DNA: TGTGCCACCAGTCTTCACGGACTAGCGGGAGTCGACGAGCAGTACTTC; CDR3: CATSLHGLAGVDEQYF
length: 13; V: TRBV27; size: NA; D: NA; J: TRBJ2-7; DNA: TGTGCCAGCATAGGGCGCAGAATTAACGAGCAGTACTTC; CDR3: CASIGRRINEQYF
length: 14; V: TRBV7-2; size: NA; D: NA; J: TRBJ1-1; DNA: TGTGCCAGCAGCTTTGTGGGAGGGAGCACTGAAGCTTTCTTT; CDR3: CASSFVGGSTEAFF
length: 12; V: TRBV7-9; size: NA; D: TRBD2; J: TRBJ2-1; DNA: TGTGCCAGCAGCGCGACGGGAGGAAAGGCGTTCTTC; CDR3: CASSATGGKAFF
length: 16; V: TRBV28; size: NA; D: NA; J: TRBJ2-7; DNA: TGTGCCAGCAGTCCCGGTGGAGTACTCAGCTCCTACGAGCAGTACTTC; CDR3: CASSPGGVLSSYEQYF
length: 14; V: TRBV27; size: NA; D: NA; J: TRBJ2-1; DNA: TGTGCCAGCAGTTTCGGCAGGCCCCTCAATGAGCAGTTCTTC; CDR3: CASSFGRPLNEQFF
length: 14; V: TRBV5-1; size: NA; D: TRBD1; J: TRBJ1-2; DNA: TGCGCCAGCAGCCCTCTTGAGGGGGCGAGGGGCTACACCTTC; CDR3: CASSPLEGARGYTF
length: 16; V: TRBV28; size: NA; D: NA; J: TRBJ2-7; DNA: TGTGCCAGCAGTTTCGTGGACAGCGTGATTTCCTACGAGCAGTACTTC; CDR3: CASSFVDSVISYEQYF
length: 12; V: TRBV11-2; size: NA; D: NA; J: TRBJ1-4; DNA: TGTGCCAGCAGCTTAGGACAGGAAAAACTGTTTTTT; CDR3: CASSLGQEKLFF
length: 12; V: TRBV29-1; size: NA; D: NA; J: TRBJ1-1; DNA: TGCAGCGTTGTAAGGGGGGCCTCTGAAGCTTTCTTT; CDR3: CSVVRGASEAFF
length: 14; V: TRBV28; size: NA; D: NA; J: TRBJ1-4; DNA: TGTGCCAGCAGTTTAGGGGGGGGTAACGAAAAACTGTTTTTT; CDR3: CASSLGGGNEKLFF
length: 16; V: TRBV4-2; size: NA; D: NA; J: TRBJ2-5; DNA: TGTGCCAGCAGCCAGGGGACCAGCGGTAACCAAGAGACCCAGTACTTC; CDR3: CASSQGTSGNQETQYF
length: 12; V: TRBV29-1; size: NA; D: NA; J: TRBJ2-1; DNA: TGCAGCGTTGGGCAGTACTACAATGAGCAGTTCTTC; CDR3: CSVGQYYNEQFF
length: 13; V: TRBV27; size: NA; D: NA; J: TRBJ2-2; DNA: TGTGCCAGCAGTTTTTGGCAAACCGGGGAGCTGTTTTTT; CDR3: CASSFWQTGELFF
length: 15; V: TRBV10-2; size: many; D: NA; J: TRBJ1-5; DNA: TGCGCCAGCAGTGAGTGGGGGGCGAGGGATCAGCCCCAGCATTTT; CDR3: CASSEWGARDQPQHF
length: 13; V: TRBV7-9; size: NA; D: NA; J: TRBJ2-6; DNA: TGTGCCACAGGGAACCCTGGGGCCAACGTCCTGACTTTC; CDR3: CATGNPGANVLTF
length: 17; V: TRBV27; size: NA; D: NA; J: TRBJ1-4; DNA: TGTGCCAGCAGTTTTAGGTTGGGCGGGGGCACTAATGAAAAACTGTTTTTT; CDR3: CASSFRLGGGTNEKLFF
length: 17; V: TRBV28; size: NA; D: TRBD2; J: TRBJ2-2; DNA: TGTGCCAGCAGTCGGGGCCTGGGACTAGCGGGAGCCGGGGAGCTGTTTTTT; CDR3: CASSRGLGLAGAGELFF
length: 13; V: TRBV5-1; size: once; D: NA; J: TRBJ2-2; DNA: TGCGCCAGCAGCACCCTTAGGGCGGGGGAGCTGTTTTTT; CDR3: CASSTLRAGELFF
length: 12; V: TRBV7-2; size: NA; D: NA; J: TRBJ2-3; DNA: TGTGCCAGCAGCTTATATCGAGATACGCAGTATTTT; CDR3: CASSLYRDTQYF
length: 11; V: TRBV19; size: NA; D: NA; J: TRBJ1-1; DNA: TGTGCCAGTAGTACGGCCGCTGAAGCTTTCTTT; CDR3: CASSTAAEAFF
length: 14; V: TRBV5-1; size: NA; D: NA; J: TRBJ2-3; DNA: TGCGCCAGCGCCAGCGGAGGAAGCACAGATACGCAGTATTTT; CDR3: CASASGGSTDTQYF
length: 15; V: TRBV11-3; size: NA; D: NA; J: TRBJ1-1; DNA: TGTGCCAGCAGCGTAGGGACGGGCAGGGACACTGAAGCTTTCTTT; CDR3: CASSVGTGRDTEAFF
length: 14; V: TRBV2; size: NA; D: NA; J: TRBJ2-7; DNA: TGTGCCAGCAGTTACGCGACGCAGGGGATCGAGCAGTACTTC; CDR3: CASSYATQGIEQYF
length: 14; V: TRBV11-2; size: once; D: NA; J: TRBJ2-2; DNA: TGTGCCAGCAGCTTAGGGTTAGCGGCCGGGGAGCTGTTTTTT; CDR3: CASSLGLAAGELFF
length: 14; V: TRBV6-1; size: once; D: NA; J: TRBJ2-3; DNA: TGTGCCAGCGCCCGGGAGTGGGGAGGAGATACGCAGTATTTT; CDR3: CASAREWGGDTQYF
length: 14; V: TRBV5-6; size: NA; D: NA; J: TRBJ1-2; DNA: TGTGCCAGCAGCTTAATCGGGTATAACTATGGCTACACCTTC; CDR3: CASSLIGYNYGYTF
length: 16; V: TRBV5-4; size: NA; D: NA; J: TRBJ2-1; DNA: TGTGCCAGCAGTCTTGGTCGGCCAAGCTCCTACAATGAGCAGTTCTTC; CDR3: CASSLGRPSSYNEQFF
length: 13; V: TRBV7-2; size: few; D: NA; J: TRBJ1-6; DNA: TGTGCCAGCAGCTTAGACGGGAATTCACCCCTCCACTTT; CDR3: CASSLDGNSPLHF
length: 14; V: TRBV14; size: NA; D: TRBD1; J: TRBJ1-4; DNA: TGTGCCAGCAGTTACAGGGGCGACAATGAAAAACTGTTTTTT; CDR3: CASSYRGDNEKLFF
length: 16; V: TRBV7-2; size: NA; D: NA; J: TRBJ2-5; DNA: TGTGCCAGCAGCTTCCCGAAGGGGATGATCCAAGAGACCCAGTACTTC; CDR3: CASSFPKGMIQETQYF
length: 11; V: TRBV20-1; size: NA; D: NA; J: TRBJ1-2; DNA: TGCAGACCTATGCGCAGCTATGGCTACACCTTC; CDR3: CRPMRSYGYTF
length: 16; V: TRBV5-1; size: NA; D: TRBD2; J: TRBJ2-1; DNA: TGCGCCAGCAGCGCCCTAGGGCGGGAGGCCGGGTCGGAGCAGTTCTTC; CDR3: CASSALGREAGSEQFF
length: 13; V: TRBV2; size: NA; D: NA; J: TRBJ2-6; DNA: TGTGCCAGCACGTTCTCTGGGGCCAACGTCCTGACTTTC; CDR3: CASTFSGANVLTF
length: 19; V: TRBV11-2; size: NA; D: TRBD2; J: TRBJ2-4; DNA: TGTGCCAGCAGCTTAGGTGGTGCGGGAGGGCCAGGGGCCAAAAACATTCAGTACTTC; CDR3: CASSLGGAGGPGAKNIQYF
length: 14; V: TRBV29-1; size: NA; D: TRBD2; J: TRBJ2-1; DNA: TGCAGCGTTGAGCGAACTAGCGGGACAAATGAGCAGTTCTTC; CDR3: CSVERTSGTNEQFF
length: 14; V: TRBV18; size: NA; D: NA; J: TRBJ1-2; DNA: TGTGCCAGCTCACCAACCGGGATGGGCTATGGCTACACCTTC; CDR3: CASSPTGMGYGYTF